This T cell receptor beta chain was profiled in a study of blood T cell repertoires in COVID-19. Overall study: Specimens from acute and convalescent COVID-19 originated in the United States, Italy and Spain. In each case, the material was cDNA or gDNA derived from T cells, B-cell-depleted T cells, or PBMCs.

Germline CDR1 is MDHEN and CDR2 is SYDVKM. This CDR3 is 15 amino acids long. The J segment lost 6 bases and the V segment lost 3 bases, leaving 8 bases of the junction unmatched. The assay was immunoSEQ multiplex PCR, and TCRdb's table has in-frame clones only and misses some. Of tens of thousands of clones in the sample, roughly nine tenths are singletons; the top ten hold over 4%. This chain joins TRBV28 and TRBJ2-1; 7 bases match TRBD2. Material: peripheral blood. This sequence was found in a man between 60 and 75 years old with active COVID-19. The CDR3 is CASSFYSGAGNEQFF. As DNA, the CDR3 is TGTGCCAGCAGTTTTTACAGCGGGGCGGGCAATGAGCAGTTCTTC.